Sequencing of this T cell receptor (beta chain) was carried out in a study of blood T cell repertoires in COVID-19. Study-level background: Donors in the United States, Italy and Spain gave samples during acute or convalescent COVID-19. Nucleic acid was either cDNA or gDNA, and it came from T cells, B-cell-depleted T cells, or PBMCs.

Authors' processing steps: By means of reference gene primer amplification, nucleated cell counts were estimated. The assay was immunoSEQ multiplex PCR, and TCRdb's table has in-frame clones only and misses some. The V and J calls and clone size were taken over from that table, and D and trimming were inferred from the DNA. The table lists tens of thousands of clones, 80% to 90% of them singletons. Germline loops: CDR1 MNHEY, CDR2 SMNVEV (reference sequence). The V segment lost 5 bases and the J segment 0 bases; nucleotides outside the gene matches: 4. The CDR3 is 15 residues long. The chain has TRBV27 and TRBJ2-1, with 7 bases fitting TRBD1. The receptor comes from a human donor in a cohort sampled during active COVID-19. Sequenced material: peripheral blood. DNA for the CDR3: TGTGCCAGCAGTCTCAACAGGGGCTCCTACAATGAGCAGTTCTTC. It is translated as CASSLNRGSYNEQFF.